These 25 T cell receptor beta chains were all obtained from the same sample, sequenced in a study of shared clonotypes between healthy human individuals. This table comes from immunoSEQ multiplex PCR, and its TCRdb copy is limited to in-frame clones, with some not included. The table lists roughly 380,000 clones, about 97% of them singletons. Sequenced input: memory CD8+ T cells sorted from blood. Subset meaning: CD45RO+ cells pooled with CCR7-negative TemRA cells. All receptors come from a man aged 25 to 40 in good health.

The chain links TRBV2 to TRBJ2-1, with 10 bases fitting TRBD2. V lost 4 bases to trimming and J lost 4 bases; unmatched junction nucleotides: 1. The CDR3 has 14 residues. The V gene's germline CDR1 is SNHLY and CDR2 FYNNEI. The CDR3 here is CASSGTSGYNEQFF. As DNA, the CDR3 is TGTGCCAGCAGTGGGACTAGCGGTTACAATGAGCAGTTCTTC.

The chain combines TRBV6-1 with TRBJ1-3; D ambiguous. Germline assignment: CDR1 MNHNS and CDR2 SASEGT. This CDR3 comprises 15 residues. V lost 5 bases, J lost 0 bases, and 11 bases lay in between. The CDR3 coding sequence is TGTGCCAGCAGTAAAACAGTACACTCTGGAAACACCATATATTTT. Protein product: CASSKTVHSGNTIYF.

The chain is built from TRBV5-6 and TRBJ1-4; 8 bases are shared with TRBD1. This CDR3 contains 14 residues. Germline CDR1 is SGHDT and CDR2 is YYEEEE. Trimming removed 3 bases from V and 4 bases from J; junction bases left unmatched: 2. The CDR3 loop is CASSYRGGNEKLFF. The CDR3 DNA follows: TGTGCCAGCAGCTACAGGGGGGGTAATGAAAAACTGTTTTTT.

The chain uses TRBV28 and TRBJ1-4; 7 bases map to TRBD1. The germline CDR1 and CDR2 sequences are MDHEN and SYDVKM. V dropped 3 bases and J dropped 4; count of bases not matched to a gene: 2. CDR3 length equals 14 residues. The CDR3 is CASSFRQGNEKLFF. CDR3 coding DNA: TGTGCCAGCAGTTTTAGACAGGGTAATGAAAAACTGTTTTTT.

The gene calls are TRBV6-6 and TRBJ1-4; D uncertain. The CDR3 consists of 13 residues. Trimming pared 6 bases from V and 7 bases from J, leaving 12 bases between. Germline V gives CDR1 MNHNY, CDR2 SVGAGI (reference sequence). CDR3 nucleotides: TGTGCCAGCAGCCGTTCAAAGGGTGAAAAACTGTTTTTT. This gives the protein CASSRSKGEKLFF.

The V gene is TRBV10-2, the J gene TRBJ2-2; 8 bases match TRBD2. CDR1 WSHSY and CDR2 SAAADI come from the germline V gene. The CDR3 is made up of 14 amino acids. Unmatched junction bases numbered 4, after V lost 4 bases and J lost 6 bases. CDR3 in DNA: TGCGCCAGCAGTGCACCGGGACTAGCCGGGGAGCTGTTTTTT. As protein: CASSAPGLAGELFF.

DNA of the CDR3: TGTGCCCCCGGACACTCCTACGAGCAGTACTTC. It specifies CAPGHSYEQYF. The chain has TRBV30 and TRBJ2-7, with D tentatively TRBD1 (5 bases). Germline values: CDR1 GTSNPN, CDR2 SVGIG (reference sequence). There are 11 residues in the CDR3. V dropped 8 bases and J dropped 0 bases, with 8 bases sitting between them.

V and J are TRBV4-1 and TRBJ2-5; 11 bases line up with TRBD2. V dropped 3 bases and J dropped 3; count of bases not matched to a gene: 6. Per germline, CDR1 MGHRA and CDR2 YSYEKL. CDR3 size: 16 residues. The CDR3 reads CASSQRGLADKETQYF. In DNA form, the CDR3 reads TGCGCCAGCAGCCAGAGGGGACTAGCGGATAAAGAGACCCAGTACTTC.

The chain has TRBV18 and TRBJ2-1, with D unclear. The V end was cut by 0 bases, the J end by 3 bases, with 12 bases between. Germline assignment: CDR1 KGHSH and CDR2 LQKENI. The CDR3 extends over 16 amino acids. CDR3 residues: CASSPPERQIYNEQFF. CDR3 in DNA: TGTGCCAGCTCACCACCGGAGAGGCAGATCTACAATGAGCAGTTCTTC.

For this clone: One end of the junction fails to match germline, which may point to a read error. The chain combines TRBV7-7 with TRBJ2-7; 11 bases match TRBD2. Germline values: CDR1 SSHAT, CDR2 FNYEAQ (reference sequence). There are 14 residues in the CDR3. CDR3: CASSPTSGSYEQYF. The DNA of the CDR3 is TGTGCTAGCAGCCCCACTAGCGGGAGCTACGAGCAGTACTTC.

The chain is built from TRBV4-1 and TRBJ2-3; D might be TRBD2 (5 bases). Germline lookup yields CDR1 MGHRA and CDR2 YSYEKL. V was shortened by 5 bases and J by 6 bases, with 21 bases between the two germline ends. This CDR3 is built from 16 residues. The CDR3 sequence is CASSTLLAGFPDTQYF. The CDR3, as DNA: TGCGCCAGCAGCACCCTCCTAGCCGGATTCCCCGATACGCAGTATTTT.

The rearrangement joins TRBV5-6 to TRBJ2-1, with 9 nucleotides matching TRBD1. The V and J ends lost 2 bases and 3 bases, in that order; junction bases with no gene match: 6. The germline V gene encodes CDR1 SGHDT and CDR2 YYEEEE. CDR3 size: 16 residues. The CDR3 nucleotides are TGTGCCAGCAGCTTTAGTCCGGGACAGGGCTACAATGAGCAGTTCTTC. Translation: CASSFSPGQGYNEQFF.

J is TRBJ2-7 and V is TRBV10-3, with TRBD2 identical over 9 bases. The CDR3 totals 15 residues. The V and J ends lost 4 bases and 0 bases, in that order; junction bases with no gene match: 4. Germline V lookup: CDR1 ENHRY, CDR2 SYGVKD. The CDR3 loop reads CAISGLAGSSYEQYF. CDR3 coding DNA: TGTGCCATCAGTGGGCTAGCGGGGAGCTCCTACGAGCAGTACTTC.

CDR3: CASSLSLNYGYTF. CDR3 coding DNA: TGTGCCAGCAGCTTATCCCTCAACTATGGCTACACCTTC. The genes are TRBV7-2 and TRBJ1-2; D is undetermined. Trimming stripped 2 bases from V and 2 bases from J, with 6 bases between. The CDR3 is 13 amino acids. Germline CDR1 is SGHTA and CDR2 is FQGNSA.

This clone occurred once. The chain is built from TRBV27 and TRBJ1-2; 9 bases are a match to TRBD1. J lost 2 bases, V lost 5 bases, and 3 bases had no gene match. The germline CDR1 and CDR2 sequences are MNHEY and SMNVEV (reference sequence). CDR3 length: 14 residues. CDR3 in DNA: TGTGCCAGCAGTAAGACAGGGGGGAACTATGGCTACACCTTC. Translating it yields CASSKTGGNYGYTF.

The chain uses TRBV15 and TRBJ1-1, with 9 nucleotides matching TRBD1. The length of the CDR3 is 15 residues. V was clipped by 2 bases and J by 1 base; unmatched bases: 2. Germline V gene lookup returns CDR1 LNHNV and CDR2 YYDKDF (reference sequence). The CDR3 loop reads CATSRSTGGNTEAFF. The CDR3 DNA is TGTGCCACCAGCAGATCGACAGGGGGGAACACTGAAGCTTTCTTT.

This chain links TRBV10-3 with TRBJ2-7; D might be TRBD1 (5 bases). The V end was cut by 0 bases, the J end by 2 bases, with 11 bases between. The length of the CDR3 is 15 residues. From germline, CDR1 is ENHRY and CDR2 SYGVKD. In DNA form, the CDR3 reads TGTGCCATCAGTGAGTCGAGCCAGGGCCCCTACGAGCAGTACTTC. As protein: CAISESSQGPYEQYF.

The J gene is TRBJ1-2, the V gene TRBV30, with a weak D call TRBD1 (5 bases). Between the trimmed V and J ends, which lost 5 bases and 4 bases, there was a span of 11 bases. The CDR3 is 12 residues long. Germline assignment: CDR1 GTSNPN and CDR2 SVGIG (reference sequence). The CDR3 loop reads CAWGWGSYGYTF. The CDR3 DNA reads TGTGCCTGGGGATGGGGCAGCTATGGCTACACCTTC.

The chain is built from TRBV7-6 and TRBJ2-5; TRBD2 is a possible D gene (6 bases). Trimming left V 1 base short and J 5 bases short, with 14 bases between. The CDR3 consists of 15 residues. Germline lookup yields CDR1 SGHVS and CDR2 FNYEAQ. CDR3 sequence (DNA): TGTGCCAGCAGCTTAGAGTCGGGAGTGGATGAGACCCAGTACTTC. As protein: CASSLESGVDETQYF.

This clone has just one count. The chain employs TRBV19 and TRBJ2-3; 11 bases align to TRBD2. The V and J ends lost 3 bases and 6 bases, in that order; junction bases with no gene match: 5. Germline V CDR1 and CDR2: LNHDA, SQIVND (reference sequence). The CDR3 is made up of 15 amino acids. This CDR3 is CASSITASGRDTQYF. The CDR3 DNA sequence: TGTGCCAGTAGTATTACGGCTAGCGGGAGGGATACGCAGTATTTT.

This chain connects TRBV29-1 to TRBJ2-7, with a possible D match to TRBD2 (5 bases). Per the germline V gene, CDR1 is SQVTM and CDR2 is ANQGSEA. The CDR3 is made up of 12 amino acids. V was shortened by 7 bases and J by 7 bases, with 17 bases between the two germline ends. The CDR3 sequence: CSAGPGILEQYF. The CDR3 DNA reads TGCAGCGCCGGACCCGGGATATTAGAGCAGTACTTC.

The chain joins TRBV6-1 to TRBJ2-4; 8 nucleotides agree with TRBD2. V dropped 4 bases and J dropped 0; count of bases not matched to a gene: 5. The CDR3 runs 16 residues. The germline gives CDR1 MNHNS, CDR2 SASEGT. The CDR3 DNA reads as TGTGCCAGCAGTGGTAGCGGGACCCTAGCCAAAAACATTCAGTACTTC. Translation gives CASSGSGTLAKNIQYF.

The V call is TRBV28, the J call TRBJ1-2, with 10 bases aligning to TRBD1. CDR1 is MDHEN and CDR2 is SYDVKM in the germline V gene. This CDR3 has 16 amino acids. Trimming cost V 3 bases and J 0 bases; bases outside gene matches: 4. This CDR3 is CASSFGTGVANYGYTF. Written as DNA, the CDR3 is TGTGCCAGCAGTTTCGGGACAGGGGTCGCTAACTATGGCTACACCTTC.

V and J are TRBV30 and TRBJ2-2, with no clear D. Trimming took off 2 bases at V and 5 bases at J, with 9 bases between the two ends. The length of the CDR3 is 13 residues. Germline CDR1 is GTSNPN and CDR2 is SVGIG (reference sequence). The CDR3, as DNA: TGTGCCTGGAGTCAACCCCGGACCGGGGAGCTGTTTTTT. Encoded protein: CAWSQPRTGELFF.

The chain links TRBV28 to TRBJ1-2; maybe TRBD1 (5 bases). Trimming cost V 5 bases and J 2 bases, with 12 bases left between them. Germline V gives CDR1 MDHEN, CDR2 SYDVKM. This CDR3 contains 14 residues. CDR3 in amino acids: CASSRRWGNYGYTF. The CDR3 DNA reads as TGTGCCAGCAGTCGCAGGTGGGGCAACTATGGCTACACCTTC.